These T cell receptor beta chains were read from a single sample in a study of blood T cell repertoires in COVID-19. Clones were sequenced by immunoSEQ multiplex PCR, and TCRdb holds only the in-frame ones, with some missing. Of about 200,000 clones listed, around three quarters were seen once; the top ten hold under 8.5%. Sequenced: peripheral blood. Every receptor here comes from a woman aged 70-85 years with acute or convalescent COVID-19. Each CDR3 is given with its conserved first and last residue. Clone size is given for some rows only: seen once, a few or many times, or a class if the clone is expanded.

TRBJ1-2,10,-,TRBV2,CATGQNGYTF
TRBJ1-1,13,-,TRBV29-1,CSFYQPLQGEAFF
TRBJ2-5,17,-,TRBV18,CASSPPRQGPLQETQYF
TRBJ2-3,17,few,TRBV14,CASSRPNSGGAQNTQYF
TRBJ1-3,16,-,TRBV6-5,CASSYSDRVVGNTIYF
TRBJ2-2,17,-,TRBV24-1,CATSDFGGVANTGELFF
TRBJ2-5,14,few,TRBV24-1,CATRGTSHQETQYF
TRBJ2-7,14,-,TRBV6-5,CASWVGLPEYEQYF
TRBJ2-5,15,few,TRBV6-2/TRBV6-3,CASSKRRTSPETQYF
TRBJ1-6,16,-,TRBV7-2,CASTLGAGVYNSPLHF
TRBJ1-5,13,-,TRBV27,CASSFTGGQPQHF
TRBJ1-1,14,-,TRBV2,CASHTQGAHTEAFF
TRBJ2-1,18,-,TRBV11-3,CASSSLAGLILAYNEQFF
TRBJ2-7,14,-,TRBV11-2,CASSLQVALGEQYF
TRBJ1-5,15,-,TRBV30,CAWSLGGNGNQPQHF
TRBJ1-2,13,-,TRBV5-1,CASSLGQGKGYTF
TRBJ2-1,13,-,TRBV6-5,CASSSFTVNEQFF
TRBJ2-5,14,-,TRBV5-1,CASSSGLEGGTQYF
TRBJ2-2,17,-,TRBV5-1,CASSSEPDRVGAGELFF
TRBJ1-2,11,-,TRBV11-3,CAESRPGGYTF
TRBJ2-3,15,-,TRBV11-3,CASSFGQGSTDTQYF
TRBJ1-5,14,-,TRBV19,CASSWAGSDQPQHF
TRBJ1-1,13,few,TRBV12-3/TRBV12-4,CASSTDRGRVAFF
TRBJ2-2,14,-,TRBV7-8,CASSHRGDTGELFF
TRBJ2-5,13,-,TRBV30,CAWSGGVKETQYF
TRBJ1-2,14,-,TRBV30,CAWRMAGGYYGYTF
TRBJ2-5,16,once,TRBV15,CATSSLAGATRATQYF
TRBJ1-5,15,-,TRBV6-5,CASSYSVYSNQPQHF
TRBJ2-1,16,-,TRBV7-2,CASSPPTSGGPSEQFF
TRBJ2-1,13,-,TRBV9,CASSVAAGGWQFF
TRBJ1-2,14,-,TRBV3-1/TRBV3-2,CASSQGGGRFGYTF
TRBJ2-1,12,-,TRBV6-5,CASGLTYNEQFF